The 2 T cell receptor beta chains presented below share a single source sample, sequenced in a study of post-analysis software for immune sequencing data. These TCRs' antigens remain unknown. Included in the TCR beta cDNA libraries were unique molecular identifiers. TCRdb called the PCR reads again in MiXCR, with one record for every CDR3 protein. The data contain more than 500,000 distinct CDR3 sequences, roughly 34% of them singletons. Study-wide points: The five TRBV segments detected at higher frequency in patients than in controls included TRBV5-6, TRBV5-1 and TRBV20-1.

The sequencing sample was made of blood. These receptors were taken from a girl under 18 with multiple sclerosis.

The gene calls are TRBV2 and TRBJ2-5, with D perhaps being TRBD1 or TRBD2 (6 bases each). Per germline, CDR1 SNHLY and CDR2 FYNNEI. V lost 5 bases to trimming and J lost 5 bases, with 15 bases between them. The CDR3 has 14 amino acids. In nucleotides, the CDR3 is TGTGCCAGCAGTCCGGGCGGAGGGGGGGAGACCCAGTACTTC. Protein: CASSPGGGGETQYF.

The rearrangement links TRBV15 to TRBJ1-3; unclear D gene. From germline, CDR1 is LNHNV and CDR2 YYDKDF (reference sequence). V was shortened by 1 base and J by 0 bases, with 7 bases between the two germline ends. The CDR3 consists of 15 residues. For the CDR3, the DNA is TGTGCCACCAGCAGAGGGGCAGCCTCTGGAAACACCATATATTTT. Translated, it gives CATSRGAASGNTIYF. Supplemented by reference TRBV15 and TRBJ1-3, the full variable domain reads DAMVIQNPRYQVTQFGKPVTLSCSQTLNHNVMYWYQQKSSQAPKLLFHYYDKDFNNEADTPDNFQSRRPNTSFCFLDIRSPGLGDTAMYLCATSRGAASGNTIYFGEGSWLTVV.